This T cell receptor beta chain is drawn from a study of blood T cells in healthy people across ages. Study-wide results and caveats: Comparison with aged donors showed that long-lived donors had more naive CD4+ cells and higher diversity.

Next came a second PCR, run for roughly 6 to 11 cycles, which used a sample-barcoded 5' primer along with a J-beta primer mix. Via MiXCR, TCRdb re-called the 5' RACE reads, giving one row per CDR3 protein. The table shows about 620,000 distinct CDR3 sequences, with around a fifth occurring only once. As regards this clonotype: Its matching antigen is unknown. The junction departs from the called germline gene at one end, perhaps through a read error.

Germline values: CDR1 KGHDR, CDR2 SFDVKD. This CDR3 has 17 residues. This chain uses TRBV24-1 with TRBJ2-3; maybe TRBD2 (5 bases). The specimen sequenced was blood. The TCR sequence derives from a man aged 65 to 85 in good health. The CDR3 here is CATSDPTSGLFGNEQFF. The CDR3, as DNA: TGTGCCACCAGTGATCCCACGAGCGGCCTTTTCGGGAATGAGCAGTTCTTT.